This is a list of T cell receptor beta chains from one sample in a study of T cell changes during pregnancy in multiple sclerosis. Using immunoSEQ multiplex PCR, the repertoire was profiled, and TCRdb retains in-frame clones only, with some absent. The table records roughly 52,000 clones, around 90% of them present only once. The specimen comprised CD4+ T cells from peripheral blood mononuclear cells, sampled in the first trimester of pregnancy. All receptors come from a female donor with multiple sclerosis, enrolled in a pregnancy study. Both conserved end residues are part of each CDR3. A D gene is named only where the DNA matches it firmly. The size entry is marked missing in some rows and otherwise reads once, few, many or a size class.

size,V,J,D,CDR3,DNA
.,TRBV29-1,TRBJ1-2,.,CSAEGGTSNYGYTF,TGCAGCGCTGAAGGCGGGACCTCCAACTATGGCTACACCTTC
.,TRBV15,TRBJ2-1,.,CATSRDRAANEQFF,TGTGCCACCAGCAGAGATAGAGCGGCCAATGAGCAGTTCTTC
.,TRBV5-8,TRBJ2-6,TRBD1,CASSFGQGAGGANVLTF,TGTGCCAGCAGCTTTGGACAGGGGGCCGGTGGGGCCAACGTCCTGACTTTC
.,TRBV7-2,TRBJ1-5,.,CASSPGSAGNQPQHF,TGTGCCAGCAGCCCAGGGTCCGCGGGCAATCAGCCCCAGCATTTT
.,TRBV4-1,TRBJ1-4,.,CASSQTGLANEKLFF,TGCGCCAGCAGCCAAACAGGTCTGGCTAATGAAAAACTGTTTTTT
.,TRBV14,TRBJ1-2,.,CASSQGTWEYGYTF,TGTGCCAGCAGCCAAGGGACGTGGGAGTATGGCTACACCTTC
.,TRBV5-1,TRBJ2-6,.,CASSLVRSGANVLTF,TGCGCCAGCAGCTTGGTGAGGTCTGGGGCCAACGTCCTGACTTTC
.,TRBV7-3,TRBJ2-3,.,CASSDPSRTDTQYF,TGTGCCAGCAGCGACCCCTCTAGAACAGATACGCAGTATTTT
.,TRBV18,TRBJ2-5,TRBD1,CASSPGGQGRWETQYF,TGTGCCAGCTCACCCGGCGGACAGGGGCGATGGGAGACCCAGTACTTC
few,TRBV13,TRBJ1-1,.,CASSLNLPGQPEAFF,TGTGCCAGCAGCTTAAACCTCCCGGGACAACCTGAAGCTTTCTTT
.,TRBV5-1,TRBJ2-3,.,CASSLERGGDTDTQYF,TGCGCCAGCAGCTTGGAGAGGGGGGGGGACACAGATACGCAGTATTTT
.,TRBV28,TRBJ1-6,.,CASSFRNPGPPLHF,TGTGCCAGCAGTTTTCGGAACCCGGGTCCACCCCTCCACTTT
.,TRBV18,TRBJ1-5,TRBD1,CASSLSTGTGAVDQPQHF,TGTGCCAGCTCCCTAAGCACCGGGACAGGGGCAGTGGATCAGCCCCAGCATTTT
.,TRBV28,TRBJ2-7,TRBD1,CASRTGKGSYEQYF,TGTGCCAGCAGGACAGGGAAAGGCTCCTACGAGCAGTACTTC
.,TRBV29-1,TRBJ2-7,TRBD2,CSVARTSSTEQYF,TGCAGCGTTGCGCGGACTAGCAGTACCGAGCAGTACTTC
.,TRBV30,TRBJ1-2,.,CAWSVSALGLYTF,TGTGCCTGGAGTGTCTCCGCGCTAGGCCTATACACCTTC
.,TRBV28,TRBJ2-1,TRBD1,CASSSTGIDVNEQFF,TGTGCCAGCAGTTCGACAGGGATAGATGTCAATGAGCAGTTCTTC
.,TRBV2,TRBJ1-2,.,CASSGTALYGYTF,TGTGCCAGCAGTGGGACAGCCCTCTATGGCTACACCTTC
.,TRBV28,TRBJ2-7,.,CASSPPGQSYEQYF,TGTGCCAGCAGTCCGCCCGGACAGTCCTACGAGCAGTACTTC
many,TRBV5-1,TRBJ2-7,.,CASSLDGTGSSYEQYF,TGCGCCAGCAGCCTGGACGGTACAGGGAGCTCCTACGAGCAGTACTTC
once,TRBV10-2,TRBJ2-5,TRBD1,CASSESYRTGGHETQYF,TGCGCCAGCAGTGAGTCGTATCGGACAGGGGGACATGAGACCCAGTACTTC
few,TRBV19,TRBJ2-1,.,CASSIVLGANEQFF,TGTGCCAGTAGTATAGTATTGGGGGCGAATGAGCAGTTCTTC
.,TRBV14,TRBJ2-5,.,CASSQDFRQQETQYF,TGTGCCAGCAGCCAAGATTTTCGACAGCAAGAGACCCAGTACTTC
few,TRBV28,TRBJ2-2,TRBD1,CATNRGEVLSGELFF,TGTGCCACCAACAGGGGGGAGGTCTTAAGCGGGGAGCTGTTTTTT
.,TRBV15,TRBJ1-3,.,CATSRKTDTIYF,TGTGCCACCAGCAGAAAAACGGACACCATATATTTT
.,TRBV10-3,TRBJ2-2,.,CAISLEVVAGELFF,TGTGCCATCTCCCTTGAGGTTGTCGCCGGGGAGCTGTTTTTT
.,TRBV4-1,TRBJ2-1,.,CASSQEVLQIYNEQFF,TGCGCCAGCAGCCAAGAAGTATTACAGATATACAATGAGCAGTTCTTC